The 20 T cell receptor beta chains below were found in one sample sequenced in a study of OX40 agonist ivuxolimab in advanced cancers. The protocol was immunoSEQ multiplex PCR, while the TCRdb copy is restricted to in-frame clones and leaves out a portion. The table lists some 35,000 clones, about 80% of them singletons. The source material was CD4+ or CD8+ T cells sorted from blood, sampled in a trial of the OX40 agonist ivuxolimab. The receptor set was obtained from an adult with an advanced solid tumor such as melanoma, head and neck, liver or kidney cancer.

The chain recombines TRBV11-2 with TRBJ2-5; TRBD2 matches at 7 bases. Germline loops: CDR1 SGHAT, CDR2 FQNNGV. V lost 5 bases, J lost 2 bases, and 14 bases stayed unmatched. The CDR3 length is 17 residues. The DNA of the CDR3 is TGTGCCAGCAGCACATCTCGTGCCGGACTAGGTCAAGAGACCCAGTACTTC. This encodes CASSTSRAGLGQETQYF.

The chain couples TRBV11-2 to TRBJ2-1, with 9 bases that match TRBD2. This CDR3 has 17 amino acids. Germline-derived CDR1 and CDR2 are SGHAT and FQNNGV. The trim removed 4 bases at V and 3 bases at J, leaving 10 bases unmatched. The CDR3 DNA is TGTGCCAGCAGCTCAATAGGTAGCGGGAGTTACTACAATGAGCAGTTCTTC. Amino acid sequence: CASSSIGSGSYYNEQFF.

V gene TRBV19 combines with J gene TRBJ2-1; possible D gene TRBD1, 6 bases. This CDR3 has 11 residues. V gave up 8 bases and J gave up 15 bases, with 17 bases separating them. The V gene's germline CDR1 is LNHDA and CDR2 SQIVND (reference sequence). The CDR3 coding sequence is TGTGCCAGTTCACCTGGGGGCGCGTCGTTCTTC. Residues: CASSPGGASFF.

The chain recombines TRBV28 with TRBJ2-1; TRBD2 matches at 12 bases. The CDR3 consists of 18 residues. Germline values: CDR1 MDHEN, CDR2 SYDVKM. After removal of 6 bases from V and 7 bases from J, the junction contained 16 bases not matched to a gene. The DNA of the CDR3 is TGTGCCAGCAGAATCAGTCGAACTAGCGGGAGGAGACGGAATGAGCAGTTCTTC. This sequence encodes CASRISRTSGRRRNEQFF.

This chain connects TRBV2 to TRBJ2-1, with TRBD1 matching over 9 bases. The CDR3 totals 15 residues. Germline CDR1 SNHLY, CDR2 FYNNEI. The V and J ends lost 4 bases and 3 bases, in that order; junction bases with no gene match: 4. CDR3 residues: CASSAGTGIYNEQFF. As DNA, the CDR3 is TGTGCCAGCAGTGCCGGGACAGGGATCTACAATGAGCAGTTCTTC.

The chain joins TRBV5-4 to TRBJ1-2, with D possibly matching TRBD1 (5 bases). Per germline, CDR1 SGHNT and CDR2 YYREEE (reference sequence). Deletions cut 3 bases from V and 7 bases from J, with 13 bases between. The length of the CDR3 is 13 residues. The CDR3 protein is CASSSNPGGGYTF. In nucleotides, the CDR3 is TGTGCCAGCAGCTCAAACCCCGGGGGTGGCTACACCTTC.

J is TRBJ2-6 and V is TRBV7-2; D call uncertain. The CDR3 consists of 15 residues. The germline V and J ends were trimmed by 5 bases and 0 bases, with 8 bases remaining between them. Germline CDR1 is SGHTA and CDR2 is FQGNSA. DNA of the CDR3: TGTGCCAGCAGCCAAGACAACTCTGGGGCCAACGTCCTGACTTTC. Translated: CASSQDNSGANVLTF.

The chain carries TRBV21-1 and TRBJ1-5; the table's D call, TRBD1, was not checked against the DNA. TRBV21-1 is recorded as a pseudogene. The CDR3 length is 15 residues. The CDR3 protein is CARDRALLSNQPQHF. CDR3 sequence (DNA): TGTGCCAGAGACAGGGCCCTACTTAGCAATCAGCCCCAGCATTTT.

J is TRBJ1-1 and V is TRBV15; TRBD1 aligns across 7 bases. The length of the CDR3 is 16 residues. Losses at the gene ends were 3 bases for V and 5 bases for J; bases not matched to a gene: 12. From germline, CDR1 is LNHNV and CDR2 YYDKDF (reference sequence). CDR3 DNA: TGTGCCACCAGCAGGCCACAGGGGCCCAAAGGGACTGAAGCTTTCTTT. As protein: CATSRPQGPKGTEAFF.

This chain links TRBV19 with TRBJ2-1, with D maybe TRBD2 (5 bases). This CDR3 is 13 amino acids long. Trimming took off 1 base at V and 7 bases at J, with 8 bases between the two ends. The V gene's germline CDR1 is LNHDA and CDR2 SQIVND (reference sequence). The CDR3 region is CASSIGGMNEQFF. The CDR3 bases are TGTGCCAGTAGTATAGGAGGGATGAATGAGCAGTTCTTC.

This sequence joins TRBV5-1 and TRBJ2-3, with a weak D call TRBD2 (5 bases). V was trimmed by 5 bases and J by 6 bases, leaving 10 bases between them. This CDR3 region has 12 residues. Germline V CDR1 and CDR2: SGHRS, YFSETQ. The CDR3 loop is CASSRGEDTQYF. As DNA, the CDR3 is TGCGCCAGCAGTCGGGGAGAGGATACGCAGTATTTT. The variable domain in full, completed from reference TRBV5-1 and TRBJ2-3, reads KAGVTQTPRYLIKTRGQQVTLSCSPISGHRSVSWYQQTPGQGLQFLFEYFSETQRNKGNFPGRFSGRQFSNSRSEMNVSTLELGDSALYLCASSRGEDTQYFGPGTRLTVL.

The chain links TRBV11-2 to TRBJ1-4; no reliable D call. Per the germline V gene, CDR1 is SGHAT and CDR2 is FQNNGV. Trimming pared 5 bases from V and 5 bases from J, leaving 12 bases between. The CDR3 sequence is 14 residues long. The CDR3 nucleotides are TGTGCCAGCAGCCCCCAACCGAACAATGAAAAACTGTTTTTT. This sequence encodes CASSPQPNNEKLFF.

CDR3 residues: CASSQRGQGSYEQYF. The CDR3 region has the DNA TGTGCCAGCAGCCAAAGAGGACAGGGGTCCTACGAGCAGTACTTC. This chain joins TRBV5-6 and TRBJ2-7; 9 bases are a match to TRBD1. The CDR3 runs to 15 residues. Germline trimming cut 4 bases from V and 1 base from J; bases unmatched to any gene: 6. Germline values: CDR1 SGHDT, CDR2 YYEEEE.

This clone came up once. The chain joins TRBV5-1 to TRBJ2-7, with 7 positions matching TRBD2. From germline, CDR1 is SGHRS and CDR2 YFSETQ. The CDR3 consists of 15 residues. Trimming cost V 4 bases and J 2 bases; bases outside gene matches: 9. For the CDR3, the DNA is TGCGCCAGCAGCACCTACGGGGGAGGGGCCTACGAGCAGTACTTC. It translates to CASSTYGGGAYEQYF.

This clone was seen only once. This chain uses TRBV5-4 with TRBJ2-7; 8 bases match TRBD2. Germline V gene data show CDR1 as SGHNT and CDR2 as YYREEE (reference sequence). CDR3 size: 14 residues. J was trimmed by 6 bases and V by 0 bases; bases with no gene match: 5. Here the CDR3 reads CASSLGSGSGEQYF. CDR3 sequence (DNA): TGTGCCAGCAGCTTGGGGAGCGGGAGCGGCGAGCAGTACTTC.

This clone occurred a few times. J is TRBJ1-1 and V is TRBV9; D is ambiguous. Per germline, CDR1 SGDLS and CDR2 YYNGEE. V was shortened by 0 bases and J by 7 bases, with 16 bases between the two germline ends. The CDR3 covers 15 residues. The CDR3 reads CASSVGLSPQFEAFF. The CDR3 region has the DNA TGTGCCAGCAGCGTAGGACTATCCCCCCAATTTGAAGCTTTCTTT.

This chain joins TRBV5-6 and TRBJ2-5, with D unclear. The J call may be wrong; the DNA end is better matched by TRBJ2-7. The germline V gene encodes CDR1 SGHDT and CDR2 YYEEEE. The CDR3 length is 14 residues. CDR3 sequence: CASSLADNSYEQYF. The CDR3 DNA is TGTGCCAGCAGCTTGGCCGACAACTCCTACGAGCAGTACTTC.

The chain recombines TRBV5-8 with TRBJ1-2, with 10 bases identical to TRBD1. The CDR3 runs 14 residues. J was trimmed by 8 bases and V by 4 bases; bases with no gene match: 8. Germline values: CDR1 SGHTS, CDR2 YDEGEE. The CDR3 bases are TGTGCCAGCAGCCTTTGGACAGGGGGATCGGGCTACACCTTC. Protein: CASSLWTGGSGYTF.

The chain recombines TRBV6-5 with TRBJ2-7; 8 bases are shared with TRBD2. CDR1 is MNHEY and CDR2 is SVGAGI in the germline V gene. CDR3 length: 16 amino acids. Germline trimming cut 0 bases from V and 3 bases from J; bases unmatched to any gene: 7. CDR3 protein: CASSYSGTSGGYEQYF. The CDR3 nucleotides are TGTGCCAGCAGTTACTCAGGGACTAGTGGAGGCTACGAGCAGTACTTC.

The chain carries TRBV7-6 and TRBJ2-1; 7 nucleotides match TRBD2. The J segment lost 9 bases and the V segment lost 2 bases, leaving 4 bases of the junction unmatched. This CDR3 spans 13 amino acids. Germline loops: CDR1 SGHVS, CDR2 FNYEAQ. CDR3 nucleotide sequence: TGTGCCAGCAGCTTACTTTCGGGGGGTGAGCAGTTCTTC. Translated, it gives CASSLLSGGEQFF.